One and the same sample provided the 6 T cell receptor beta chains below, sequenced in a study of sequential checkpoint blockade in melanoma. The treatment here: randomized to nivolumab then ipilimumab (arm A) or the reverse (arm B). Assay: immunoSEQ multiplex PCR; the TCRdb copy retains only in-frame clones and omits some. The repertoire has 20,000 to 25,000 clones, approximately 30% of them found once; the top ten carry 5.5% to 7.5%. Sequenced here: tumor tissue (inferred from file names), sampled from a patient given nivolumab and ipilimumab in sequence. The origin of the receptors is a human donor with melanoma.

This chain links TRBV6-8 with TRBJ2-3; TRBD2 might be the D (7 bases). The V end was cut by 5 bases, the J end by 5 bases, with 23 bases between. CDR3 length: 17 residues. Germline CDR1 MNHGY, CDR2 SAAAGT. The CDR3 DNA reads TGTGCCAGCAGTACCTCCAGGGGAAGGGGGGGAGGAGATACGCAGTATTTT. It is translated as CASSTSRGRGGGDTQYF.

This clone was observed a few times. The rearrangement joins TRBV4-1 to TRBJ1-3, with D perhaps TRBD1 (6 bases). The CDR3 is 14 residues long. The germline V and J ends were trimmed by 0 bases and 8 bases, with 11 bases remaining between them. Per germline, CDR1 MGHRA and CDR2 YSYEKL. DNA for the CDR3: TGCGCCAGCAGCCAAGAGGGGCAGGGGTACACCATATATTTT. This sequence encodes CASSQEGQGYTIYF.

The CDR3 bases are TGTGCCAGCTCACCACCGGTTGGTAACACTGAAGCTTTCTTT. It codes for CASSPPVGNTEAFF. The chain is built from TRBV18 and TRBJ1-1, with no clear D. Germline CDR1 KGHSH, CDR2 LQKENI. CDR3 size: 14 residues. Trimming shortened V by 0 bases and J by 2 bases, and 7 bases separated the two germline ends.

CDR3 in amino acids: CASSYSIAGRTDTQYF. The CDR3 nucleotides are TGTGCCAGCAGTTACTCGATAGCGGGGCGCACAGATACGCAGTATTTT. This chain uses TRBV6-8 with TRBJ2-3, with 8 bases fitting TRBD2. CDR1 is MNHGY and CDR2 is SAAAGT in the germline V gene. V dropped 0 bases and J dropped 1; count of bases not matched to a gene: 3. This CDR3 contains 16 residues.

Within the sample, this clone is medium-sized. The CDR3 bases are TGTGCCAGCAGTTATTCCGGACAGGGAGCAGATACGCAGTATTTT. Protein product: CASSYSGQGADTQYF. The V call is TRBV6-8, the J call TRBJ2-3, with TRBD1 identical over 8 bases. The CDR3 contains 15 residues. With 3 bases clipped from V and 4 bases from J, the junction kept 6 bases outside the gene matches. Germline CDR1 and CDR2: MNHGY and SAAAGT.

The rearrangement uses TRBV6-8 and TRBJ2-2; TRBD1 matches 8 bases. In germline, CDR1 is MNHGY, CDR2 SAAAGT. This CDR3 has 16 residues. Trimming took 2 bases from V and 2 from J; bases not matched to a gene: 4. CDR3 in DNA: TGTGCCAGCAGTTACACACAGGGGGGAAACACCGGGGAGCTGTTTTTT. Translated, it gives CASSYTQGGNTGELFF.